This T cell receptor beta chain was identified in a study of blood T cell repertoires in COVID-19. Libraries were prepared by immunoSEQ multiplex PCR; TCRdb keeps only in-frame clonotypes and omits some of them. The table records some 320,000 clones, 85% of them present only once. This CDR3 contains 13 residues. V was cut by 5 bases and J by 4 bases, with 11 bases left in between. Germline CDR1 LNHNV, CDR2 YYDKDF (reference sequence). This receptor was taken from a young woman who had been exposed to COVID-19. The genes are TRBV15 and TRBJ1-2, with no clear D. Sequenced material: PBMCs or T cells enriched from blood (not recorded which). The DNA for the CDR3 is TGTGCCACCAGCTCCACGATGCGCTATGGCTACACCTTC. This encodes CATSSTMRYGYTF.